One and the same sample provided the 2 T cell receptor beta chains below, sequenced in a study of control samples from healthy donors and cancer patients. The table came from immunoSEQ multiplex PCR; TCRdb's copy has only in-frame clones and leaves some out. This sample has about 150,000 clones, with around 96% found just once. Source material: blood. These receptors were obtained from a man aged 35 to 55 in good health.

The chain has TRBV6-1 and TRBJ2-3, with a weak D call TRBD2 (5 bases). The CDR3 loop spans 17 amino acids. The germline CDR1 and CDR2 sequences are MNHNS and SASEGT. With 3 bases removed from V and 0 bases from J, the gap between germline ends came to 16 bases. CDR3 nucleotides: TGTGCCAGCAGTGACCTAAGGGTAGCGCCTAGCACAGATACGCAGTATTTT. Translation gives CASSDLRVAPSTDTQYF.

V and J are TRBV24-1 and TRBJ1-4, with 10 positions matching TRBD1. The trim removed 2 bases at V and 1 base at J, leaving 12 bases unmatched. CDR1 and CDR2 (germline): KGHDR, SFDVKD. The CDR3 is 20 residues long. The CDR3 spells CATSDSGTGDVWGTNEKLFF. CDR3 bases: TGTGCCACCAGTGATTCCGGGACAGGGGATGTCTGGGGAACTAATGAAAAACTGTTTTTT.